Each of the 32 T cell receptor beta chains below was sequenced from the same sample in a study of blood T cell repertoires in COVID-19. TCRdb's table, derived via immunoSEQ multiplex PCR, lists solely in-frame clones and lacks some. The sample lists nearly 400,000 clones, just under 90% seen once, with 1.5% to 2% in the top ten. The sample taken for sequencing was PBMCs or T cells enriched from blood (not recorded which). The receptor set was obtained from a woman aged 30 to 39 who had recovered from COVID-19.

The chain carries TRBV7-2 and TRBJ2-1, with D possibly TRBD1 on 5 matching bases. The CDR3 length is 12 residues. V lost 5 bases, J lost 10 bases, and 12 bases lay in between. From germline, CDR1 is SGHTA and CDR2 FQGNSA. The CDR3 loop reads CASSPQVGEQFF. The CDR3 region has the DNA TGTGCCAGCAGCCCACAGGTAGGAGAGCAGTTCTTC.

This rearrangement joins TRBV5-1 to TRBJ1-5; D remains ambiguous. Germline V CDR1 and CDR2: SGHRS, YFSETQ. Between the trimmed V and J ends, which lost 0 bases and 6 bases, there was a span of 10 bases. The CDR3 is 14 residues long. The CDR3 here is CASSLGGAAQPQHF. The CDR3 nucleotides read TGCGCCAGCAGCTTGGGGGGAGCGGCTCAGCCCCAGCATTTT.

This clone was seen a single time. CDR3 DNA: TGTGCCAGCAGCCCCTTAGCCGGGGAGCTGTTTTTT. Protein product: CASSPLAGELFF. This rearrangement joins TRBV13 to TRBJ2-2; D is unresolved. The V and J ends lost 5 bases and 6 bases respectively, with 7 bases between them. Germline V gives CDR1 PRHDT, CDR2 FYEKMQ (reference sequence). The CDR3 totals 12 residues.

The chain has TRBV5-4 and TRBJ2-5, with D possibly matching TRBD2 (5 bases). With 0 bases removed from V and 7 bases from J, the gap between germline ends came to 10 bases. CDR1 and CDR2 (germline): SGHNT, YYREEE (reference sequence). The CDR3 totals 13 residues. The CDR3 sequence is CASSLADAGTQYF. DNA of the CDR3: TGTGCCAGCAGCTTGGCGGATGCGGGGACCCAGTACTTC.

This rearrangement joins TRBV13 to TRBJ2-1; D unresolved. Trimming took off 5 bases at V and 8 bases at J, with 13 bases between the two ends. The CDR3 has 13 amino acids. CDR1 PRHDT and CDR2 FYEKMQ come from the germline V gene (reference sequence). The CDR3 nucleotides read TGTGCCAGCAGCCCCCCCCTAGGCCATGAGCAGTTCTTC. It yields the protein CASSPPLGHEQFF.

This clone has only one observation. The junction departs from germline at one end; a sequencing error may be responsible. V gene TRBV5-1 combines with J gene TRBJ1-3; TRBD1 might be the D (6 bases). This CDR3 comprises 14 residues. Per the germline V gene, CDR1 is SGHRS and CDR2 is YFSETQ. The CDR3 DNA reads as TGCGCCAGCAGTTTGGACAGCCGTGGAAACACCATATATTTT. Residues: CASSLDSRGNTIYF.

The CDR3 is CASSLEAGSGYEQYF. CDR3 bases: TGCGCCAGCAGCTTGGAAGCGGGTTCAGGCTACGAGCAGTACTTC. The chain is built from TRBV5-1 and TRBJ2-7, with a weak D call TRBD2 (6 bases). CDR1 is SGHRS and CDR2 is YFSETQ in the germline V gene. The CDR3 length is 15 residues. V lost 0 bases and J 3 bases, leaving 13 bases between the germline ends.

CDR3 amino acids: CASSYPGTGVGEQFF. The CDR3, as DNA: TGTGCCAGCAGTTATCCCGGGACAGGGGTGGGTGAGCAGTTCTTC. The V call is TRBV6-5, the J call TRBJ2-1, with 10 positions matching TRBD1. This CDR3 has 15 residues. Looked up from germline, CDR1 is MNHEY and CDR2 is SVGAGI. V trimming: 3 bases; J trimming: 9 bases; junction bases outside the gene matches: 8.

The gene calls are TRBV30 and TRBJ2-7; possible D gene TRBD2, 5 bases. Germline lookup yields CDR1 GTSNPN and CDR2 SVGIG (reference sequence). Trimming shortened V by 0 bases and J by 3 bases, and 9 bases separated the two germline ends. The CDR3 consists of 13 residues. The CDR3 reads CAWSVQDFYEQYF. In DNA, the CDR3 is TGTGCCTGGAGTGTTCAGGACTTCTACGAGCAGTACTTC.

This clone was found a few times. The V gene is TRBV12-5, the J gene TRBJ1-3; D is ambiguous. The CDR3 contains 18 residues. Germline V gives CDR1 LGHNT, CDR2 FRNRAP. V lost 2 bases and J 5 bases, leaving 22 bases between the germline ends. The CDR3 sequence is CASGLLPQVRGVRNTIYF. The CDR3 DNA sequence: TGTGCTAGTGGTTTGTTACCCCAGGTCCGGGGAGTAAGAAACACCATATATTTT.

V and J are TRBV6-5 and TRBJ1-5; 8 nucleotides match TRBD1. Trimming cost V 6 bases and J 6 bases; bases outside gene matches: 10. The V gene's germline CDR1 is MNHEY and CDR2 SVGAGI. The CDR3 sequence is 15 residues long. The CDR3 here is CASSSSGGAGQPQHF. Written as DNA, the CDR3 is TGTGCCAGCAGCTCATCAGGGGGCGCGGGTCAGCCCCAGCATTTT.

CDR3 DNA sequence: TGCGCCAGCAGCTCGGTGTTATTGGTTGGAGAGACCCAGTACTTC. It translates to CASSSVLLVGETQYF. This chain uses TRBV5-1 with TRBJ2-5; D not resolved. This CDR3 has 15 residues. CDR1 and CDR2 from the germline V gene are SGHRS and YFSETQ. Trimming shortened V by 3 bases and J by 4 bases, and 16 bases separated the two germline ends. Full variable domain (remainder filled in from reference TRBV5-1 and TRBJ2-5): KAGVTQTPRYLIKTRGQQVTLSCSPISGHRSVSWYQQTPGQGLQFLFEYFSETQRNKGNFPGRFSGRQFSNSRSEMNVSTLELGDSALYLCASSSVLLVGETQYFGPGTRLLVL.

The genes are TRBV24-1 and TRBJ2-3; 7 bases match TRBD2. The junction had 8 bases not matched to a gene; V was cut back by 0 bases and J by 3 bases. The CDR3 has 17 amino acids. Germline CDR1 KGHDR, CDR2 SFDVKD. CDR3 sequence: CATSDLGAGERTDTQYF. CDR3 nucleotides: TGTGCCACCAGTGATTTGGGGGCGGGAGAGAGGACAGATACGCAGTATTTT.

This chain connects TRBV28 to TRBJ1-1; no clear D. The CDR3 loop spans 15 amino acids. The V gene's germline CDR1 is MDHEN and CDR2 SYDVKM. Trimming removed 2 bases at V and 1 base at J, with 11 bases between. CDR3 sequence (DNA): TGTGCCAGCAGTTTAGTAAGCCAAACGAACACTGAAGCTTTCTTT. Encoded protein: CASSLVSQTNTEAFF.

V is TRBV5-6 and J is TRBJ1-2; 8 bases fit TRBD1. The CDR3 contains 15 residues. Trimming removed 4 bases from V and 0 bases from J; junction bases left unmatched: 5. Germline assignment: CDR1 SGHDT and CDR2 YYEEEE. The chain's CDR3 is CASSLTTGANYGYTF. The CDR3 DNA reads TGTGCCAGCAGCCTAACGACAGGGGCTAACTATGGCTACACCTTC. The full variable domain, rest sourced from reference TRBV5-6 and TRBJ1-2, is DAGVTQSPTHLIKTRGQQVTLRCSPKSGHDTVSWYQQALGQGPQFIFQYYEEEERQRGNFPDRFSGHQFPNYSSELNVNALLLGDSALYLCASSLTTGANYGYTFGSGTRLTVV.

The chain recombines TRBV11-2 with TRBJ2-1, with D perhaps matching TRBD1 (6 bases). Trimming shortened V by 3 bases and J by 7 bases, and 10 bases separated the two germline ends. The CDR3 runs 13 residues. The V gene's germline CDR1 is SGHAT and CDR2 FQNNGV. CDR3 sequence reads: CASSLTGPNEQFF. The CDR3 coding sequence is TGTGCCAGCAGCTTGACAGGTCCGAATGAGCAGTTCTTC.

This chain joins TRBV7-9 and TRBJ2-4; tentatively, D is TRBD2 (5 bases). Germline V lookup: CDR1 SEHNR, CDR2 FQNEAQ (reference sequence). The V gene lost 1 base and the J gene lost 15 bases, with 13 bases spanning the gap. This CDR3 is 12 amino acids long. CDR3 region: CASSLDDRRTYF. CDR3 sequence (DNA): TGTGCCAGCAGCTTAGATGATCGGAGGACGTACTTC.

V usage is TRBV4-1 and J usage is TRBJ2-5, with TRBD2 matching 9 bases. V was clipped by 1 base and J by 2 bases; unmatched bases: 2. The germline V gene has CDR1 MGHRA and CDR2 YSYEKL. The CDR3 spans 15 residues. In DNA, the CDR3 is TGCGCCAGCAGCCAAGGGGCGGGAGGGCAAGAGACCCAGTACTTC. Translation: CASSQGAGGQETQYF.

V is TRBV5-1 and J is TRBJ2-3, with D unclear. This CDR3 region has 13 residues. Trimming stripped 4 bases from V and 1 base from J, with 7 bases between. Germline CDR1 and CDR2: SGHRS and YFSETQ. The CDR3 reads CASSPQGTDTQYF. CDR3 nucleotides: TGCGCCAGCAGCCCTCAGGGCACAGATACGCAGTATTTT.

CDR3 in DNA: TGTGCCAGCAGTTCCATAGAGGGATGGGGCAATGAGCAGTTCTTC. It translates to CASSSIEGWGNEQFF. The genes are TRBV6-2 or TRBV6-3 and TRBJ2-1; D perhaps matches TRBD2 (5 bases). The CDR3 runs to 15 residues. The germline V and J ends were trimmed by 4 bases and 6 bases, with 16 bases remaining between them. CDR1 is MNHEY, CDR2 SVGEGT, per germline.

The V and J genes are TRBV2 and TRBJ1-4; D may be TRBD1 (6 bases). The V end was cut by 7 bases, the J end by 4 bases, with 13 bases between. Germline V gene sequence: CDR1 SNHLY, CDR2 FYNNEI. There are 14 residues in the CDR3. CDR3 protein: CASTTQGVNEKLFF. For the CDR3, the DNA is TGTGCCAGCACCACACAGGGAGTTAATGAAAAACTGTTTTTT.

The rearrangement links TRBV4-1 to TRBJ1-2; TRBD1 aligns across 7 bases. The V segment lost 4 bases and the J segment 6 bases; nucleotides outside the gene matches: 11. CDR1 is MGHRA, CDR2 YSYEKL, per germline. CDR3 size: 15 residues. The CDR3 protein is CASSLRQGRIDGYTF. The CDR3 DNA reads TGCGCCAGCAGCCTGCGACAGGGTCGTATTGATGGCTACACCTTC.

For this clone: The sample holds other DNA sequences that translate to the same CDR3. The rearrangement uses TRBV9 and TRBJ1-6, with unresolved D. Between the trimmed V and J ends, which lost 0 bases and 8 bases, there was a span of 9 bases. CDR3 size: 14 residues. CDR1 and CDR2 from the germline V gene are SGDLS and YYNGEE. This CDR3 reads CASSVVGSDSPLHF. CDR3 DNA sequence: TGTGCCAGCAGCGTAGTAGGCAGCGATTCACCCCTCCACTTT.

The V and J genes are TRBV30 and TRBJ1-1; a possible D gene is TRBD1 (6 bases). The V end was cut by 1 base, the J end by 6 bases, with 9 bases between. This CDR3 is built from 12 residues. Germline V gene sequence: CDR1 GTSNPN, CDR2 SVGIG (reference sequence). The CDR3 bases are TGTGCCTGGAGTGGGGGGGGCGCTGAAGCTTTCTTT. Translated, it gives CAWSGGGAEAFF.

The gene calls are TRBV28 and TRBJ1-1; D is undetermined. The CDR3 runs 14 residues. V was clipped by 6 bases and J by 5 bases, with 16 bases between them. From germline, CDR1 is MDHEN and CDR2 SYDVKM. The CDR3 DNA sequence: TGTGCCAGCAGCCGCCCTAGCCCCGGAACTGAAGCTTTCTTT. This translates into CASSRPSPGTEAFF.

V gene TRBV30 combines with J gene TRBJ2-1; 14 nucleotides match TRBD2. V shed 3 bases, J shed 0 bases, and the junction held 13 bases outside the gene matches. The CDR3 extends over 20 amino acids. Germline V lookup: CDR1 GTSNPN, CDR2 SVGIG (reference sequence). The CDR3 nucleotides read TGTGCCTGGAGCGGGATTGGGACTAGCGGGAGTCGACGCTCCTACAATGAGCAGTTCTTC. As protein: CAWSGIGTSGSRRSYNEQFF.

This rearrangement joins TRBV29-1 to TRBJ1-1; 10 positions match TRBD1. With V trimmed by 7 bases and J by 3 bases, 8 bases remained unmatched. Germline V gene sequence: CDR1 SQVTM, CDR2 ANQGSEA. CDR3 size: 14 residues. The CDR3 sequence is CSARQGARHTEAFF. The CDR3 region has the DNA TGCAGCGCCCGACAGGGGGCGCGTCACACTGAAGCTTTCTTT.

V and J are TRBV18 and TRBJ1-1; 11 bases agree with TRBD1. J was trimmed by 4 bases and V by 2 bases; bases with no gene match: 6. CDR1 and CDR2 from the germline V gene are KGHSH and LQKENI. The CDR3 length is 16 residues. In nucleotides, the CDR3 is TGTGCCAGCTCACCAATTGGACAGGGGGCCGGCACTGAAGCTTTCTTT. It encodes CASSPIGQGAGTEAFF.

The chain links TRBV4-1 to TRBJ2-7, with TRBD1 matching over 10 bases. CDR3 size: 15 residues. CDR1 and CDR2 from the germline V gene are MGHRA and YSYEKL. The ends lost 3 bases at V and 5 bases at J; junction bases unmatched: 7. CDR3 loop: CASSQTGTGANEQYF. For the CDR3, the DNA is TGCGCCAGCAGCCAGACCGGGACAGGGGCGAACGAGCAGTACTTC.

The J gene is TRBJ2-5, the V gene TRBV7-3, with 16 bases fitting TRBD2. The germline CDR1 and CDR2 sequences are SGHTA and FQGTGA. The junction had 4 bases not matched to a gene; V was cut back by 1 base and J by 5 bases. CDR3 length: 17 residues. In DNA form, the CDR3 reads TGTGCCAGCAGCTTAAAGGGACTAGCGGGGGGGCATGAGACCCAGTACTTC. Translation: CASSLKGLAGGHETQYF.

This chain connects TRBV28 to TRBJ1-5; D is undetermined. V gave up 1 base and J gave up 7 bases, with 8 bases separating them. CDR3 length: 13 residues. The V gene's germline CDR1 is MDHEN and CDR2 SYDVKM. The CDR3 spells CASSLSGSQPQHF. The CDR3, as DNA: TGTGCCAGCAGTTTATCGGGATCCCAGCCCCAGCATTTT.

This clone was counted between two and nine times. The chain links TRBV6-5 to TRBJ1-2, with D perhaps TRBD1 (5 bases). V lost 0 bases and J 4 bases, leaving 9 bases between the germline ends. Germline V CDR1 and CDR2: MNHEY, SVGAGI. This CDR3 region has 14 residues. Here the CDR3 reads CASSYSTGIYGYTF. CDR3 coding DNA: TGTGCCAGCAGTTACTCTACAGGAATCTATGGCTACACCTTC.